The following is a T cell receptor (beta chain) sequence with its context. This sample was taken from a study of cytomegalovirus exposure and HLA in healthy donors. Germline-derived CDR1 and CDR2 are SGHNT and YYREEE (reference sequence). This CDR3 has 14 residues. With 3 bases removed from V and 6 bases from J, the gap between germline ends came to 12 bases. In the PCR, 60 Vbeta and 13 Jbeta primers were used. Libraries were prepared by immunoSEQ multiplex PCR; TCRdb keeps only in-frame clonotypes and omits some of them. The sample shows 85,000 to 100,000 clones, 64% of them seen only once. The clonotype originates from a human donor in good health. Sequenced input: PBMCs. V is TRBV5-4 and J is TRBJ1-4, with D perhaps TRBD1 (5 bases). CDR3 sequence (DNA): TGTGCCAGCAGCTACGGGGGGACGGATGAAAAACTGTTTTTT. As protein: CASSYGGTDEKLFF.